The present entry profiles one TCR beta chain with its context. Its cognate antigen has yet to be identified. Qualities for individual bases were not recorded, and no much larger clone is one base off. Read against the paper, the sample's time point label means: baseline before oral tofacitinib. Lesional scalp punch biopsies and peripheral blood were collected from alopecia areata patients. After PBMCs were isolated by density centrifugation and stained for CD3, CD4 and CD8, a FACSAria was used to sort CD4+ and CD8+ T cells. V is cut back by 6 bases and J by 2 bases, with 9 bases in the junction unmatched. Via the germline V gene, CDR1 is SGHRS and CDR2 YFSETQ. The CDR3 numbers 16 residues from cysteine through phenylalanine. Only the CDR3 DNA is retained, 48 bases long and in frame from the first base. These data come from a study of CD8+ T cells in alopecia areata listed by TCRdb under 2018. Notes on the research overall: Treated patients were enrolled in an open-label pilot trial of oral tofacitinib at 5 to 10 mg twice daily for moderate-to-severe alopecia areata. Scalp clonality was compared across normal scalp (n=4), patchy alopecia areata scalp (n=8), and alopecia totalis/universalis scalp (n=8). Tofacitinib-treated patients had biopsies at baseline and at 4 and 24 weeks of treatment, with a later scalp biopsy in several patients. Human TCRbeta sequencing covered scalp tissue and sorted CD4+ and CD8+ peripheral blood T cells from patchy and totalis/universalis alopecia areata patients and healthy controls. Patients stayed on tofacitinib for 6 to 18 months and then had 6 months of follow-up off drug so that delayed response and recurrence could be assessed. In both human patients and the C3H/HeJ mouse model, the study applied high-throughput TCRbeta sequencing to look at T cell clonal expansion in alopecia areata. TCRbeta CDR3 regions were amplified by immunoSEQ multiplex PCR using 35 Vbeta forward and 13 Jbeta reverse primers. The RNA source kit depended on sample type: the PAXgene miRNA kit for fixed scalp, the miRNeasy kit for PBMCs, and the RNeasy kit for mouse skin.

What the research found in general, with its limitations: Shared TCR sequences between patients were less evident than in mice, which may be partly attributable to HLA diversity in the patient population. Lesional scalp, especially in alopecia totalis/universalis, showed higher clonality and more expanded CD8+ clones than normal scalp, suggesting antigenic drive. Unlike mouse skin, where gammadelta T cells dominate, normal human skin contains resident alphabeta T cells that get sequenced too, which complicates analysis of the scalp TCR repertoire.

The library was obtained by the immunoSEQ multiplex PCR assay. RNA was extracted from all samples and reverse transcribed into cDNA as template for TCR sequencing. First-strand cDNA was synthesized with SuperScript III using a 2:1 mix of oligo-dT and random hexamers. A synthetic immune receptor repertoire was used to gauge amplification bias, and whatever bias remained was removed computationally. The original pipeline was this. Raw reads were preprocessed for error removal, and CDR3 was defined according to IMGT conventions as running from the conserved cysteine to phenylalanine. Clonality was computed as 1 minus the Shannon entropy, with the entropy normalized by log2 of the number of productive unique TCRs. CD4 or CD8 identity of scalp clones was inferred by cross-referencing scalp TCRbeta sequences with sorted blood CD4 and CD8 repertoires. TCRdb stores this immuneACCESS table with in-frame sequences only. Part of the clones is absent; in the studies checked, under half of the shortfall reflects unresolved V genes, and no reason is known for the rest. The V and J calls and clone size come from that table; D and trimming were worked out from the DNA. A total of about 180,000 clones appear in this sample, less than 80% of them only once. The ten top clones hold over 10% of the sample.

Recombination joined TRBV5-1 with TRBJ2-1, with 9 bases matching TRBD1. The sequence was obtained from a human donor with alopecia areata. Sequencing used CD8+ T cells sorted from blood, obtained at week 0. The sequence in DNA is TGCGCCAGCACACCCAAGGACAGGGGACCCTACAATGAGCAGTTCTTC. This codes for CASTPKDRGPYNEQFF.